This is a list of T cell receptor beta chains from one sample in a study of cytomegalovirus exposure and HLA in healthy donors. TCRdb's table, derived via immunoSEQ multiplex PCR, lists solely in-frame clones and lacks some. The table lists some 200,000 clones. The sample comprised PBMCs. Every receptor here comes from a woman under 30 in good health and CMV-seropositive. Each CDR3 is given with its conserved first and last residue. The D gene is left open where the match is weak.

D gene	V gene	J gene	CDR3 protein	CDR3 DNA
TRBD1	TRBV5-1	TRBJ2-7	CASIWGDREGEQYF	TGCGCCAGCATCTGGGGGGACAGGGAAGGCGAGCAGTACTTC
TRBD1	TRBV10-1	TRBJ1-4	CARKPWGTGQGRWIGEKLFF	TGCGCCAGAAAACCATGGGGGACGGGACAGGGCCGTTGGATCGGAGAAAAACTGTTTTTT
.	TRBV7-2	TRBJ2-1	CASSLNRVNEQFF	TGTGCCAGCAGCTTAAACAGGGTAAATGAGCAGTTCTTC
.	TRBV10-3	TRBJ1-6	CAISEGRNNSPLHF	TGTGCCATCAGTGAGGGCAGAAATAATTCACCCCTCCACTTT
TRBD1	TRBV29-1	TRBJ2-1	CSVAMGQGHEQFF	TGCAGCGTTGCCATGGGACAGGGCCATGAGCAGTTCTTC
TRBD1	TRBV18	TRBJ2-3	CASSRSGQGAADTQYF	TGTGCCAGCTCACGATCGGGACAGGGGGCCGCAGATACGCAGTATTTT
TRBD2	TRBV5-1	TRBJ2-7	CASSLAGGLSSYEQYF	TGCGCCAGCAGCTTAGCGGGAGGGCTAAGCTCCTACGAGCAGTACTTC
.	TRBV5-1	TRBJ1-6	CASSLEAGPRNSPLHF	TGCGCCAGCAGCTTGGAGGCGGGACCGCGTAATTCACCCCTCCACTTT
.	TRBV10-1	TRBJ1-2	CASIGVETALANYGYTF	TGCGCCAGCATCGGAGTAGAGACAGCTTTAGCTAACTATGGCTACACCTTC
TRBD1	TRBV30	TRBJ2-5	CAWSSDRDETQYF	TGTGCCTGGAGCTCCGACAGGGATGAGACCCAGTACTTC
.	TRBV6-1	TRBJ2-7	CASKEGGVNYEQYF	TGTGCCAGCAAGGAGGGGGGGGTCAACTACGAGCAGTACTTC
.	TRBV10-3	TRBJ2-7	CAISDGAYEQYF	TGTGCCATCAGTGATGGAGCTTACGAGCAGTACTTC
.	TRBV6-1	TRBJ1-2	CASSNHRLYGYTF	TGTGCCAGCAGTAATCACAGGCTCTATGGCTACACCTTC
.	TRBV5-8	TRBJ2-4	CASSYRTAAKNIQYF	TGTGCCAGCAGCTATCGTACAGCAGCCAAAAACATTCAGTACTTC
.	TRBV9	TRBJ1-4	CASSYREGNEKLFF	TGTGCCAGCAGCTACAGGGAGGGTAATGAAAAACTGTTTTTT
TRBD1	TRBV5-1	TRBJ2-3	CASSLGQGGNTQYF	TGCGCCAGCAGCTTGGGACAGGGGGGAAATACGCAGTATTTT
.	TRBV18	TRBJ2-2	CASSSGVNTGELFF	TGTGCCAGCTCCTCGGGGGTAAACACCGGGGAGCTGTTTTTT
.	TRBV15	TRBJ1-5	CATSKGLGGSNQPQHF	TGTGCCACCAGCAAGGGACTGGGAGGAAGCAATCAGCCCCAGCATTTT
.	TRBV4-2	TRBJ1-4	CASSQFGSSSDEKLFF	TGTGCCAGCAGCCAATTCGGGAGTAGCAGCGATGAAAAACTGTTTTTT
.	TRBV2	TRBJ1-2	CASSGPGHPYTF	TGTGCCAGCAGTGGCCCGGGACACCCTTACACCTTC
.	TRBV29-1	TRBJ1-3	CSVEDSGTGNTIYF	TGCAGCGTTGAAGATTCGGGAACAGGAAACACCATATATTTT
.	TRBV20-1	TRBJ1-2	CSARDSAGDTF	TGCAGTGCTAGAGATAGTGCGGGGGACACCTTC
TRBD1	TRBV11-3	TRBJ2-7	CASSAPGQGIWQQYF	TGTGCCAGCAGCGCGCCGGGACAGGGGATATGGCAGCAGTACTTC
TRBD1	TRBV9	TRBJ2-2	CASSVEGTGLTGELFF	TGTGCCAGCAGCGTAGAAGGGACAGGGCTTACCGGGGAGCTGTTTTTT
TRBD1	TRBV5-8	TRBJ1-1	CASSPTRDRDTEAFF	TGTGCCAGCAGCCCAACCCGGGACAGGGACACTGAAGCTTTCTTT
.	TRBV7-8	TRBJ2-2	CASSYGELFF	TGTGCCAGCAGTTACGGGGAGCTGTTTTTT
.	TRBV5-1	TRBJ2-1	CASSLAYRGNNEQFF	TGCGCCAGCAGCTTGGCGTACCGGGGGAACAATGAGCAGTTCTTC
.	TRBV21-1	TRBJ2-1	CASTIPSYNEQFF	TGTGCCAGCACCATTCCCTCCTACAATGAGCAGTTCTTC
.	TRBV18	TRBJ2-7	CASSHRDNEQYF	TGTGCCAGCTCACACAGGGACAACGAGCAGTACTTC
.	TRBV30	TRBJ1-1	CAWSQSGVWANMNTEAFF	TGTGCCTGGAGCCAATCAGGGGTCTGGGCGAACATGAACACTGAAGCTTTCTTT
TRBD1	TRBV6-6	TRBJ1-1	CASSFPQGENTEAFF	TGTGCCAGCAGTTTTCCTCAGGGGGAGAACACTGAAGCTTTCTTT
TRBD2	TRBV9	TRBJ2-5	CASSASSGSKETQYF	TGTGCCAGCAGCGCCTCTAGCGGGTCTAAAGAGACCCAGTACTTC
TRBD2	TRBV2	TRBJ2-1	CASSERSGRFWEQFF	TGTGCCAGCAGTGAACGTAGCGGGAGGTTCTGGGAGCAGTTCTTC
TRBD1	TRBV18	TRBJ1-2	CASSTGTDYGYTF	TGTGCCAGCTCAACCGGGACAGACTATGGCTACACCTTC
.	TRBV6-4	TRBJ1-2	CASRGPNYGYTF	TGTGCCAGCAGGGGCCCTAACTATGGCTACACCTTC
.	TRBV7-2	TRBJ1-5	CASSPTAGSNQPQHF	TGTGCCAGCAGCCCTACCGCGGGGAGCAATCAGCCCCAGCATTTT
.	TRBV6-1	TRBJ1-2	CASSEAAGYRNGYTF	TGTGCCAGCAGTGAAGCGGCAGGGTATCGGAATGGCTACACCTTC
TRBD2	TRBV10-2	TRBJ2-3	CASSGLAGTDTQYF	TGCGCCAGCTCGGGACTAGCGGGGACAGATACGCAGTATTTT
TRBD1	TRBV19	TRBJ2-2	CASRRDRSSPGELFF	TGTGCCAGTAGACGGGACAGGTCGTCCCCCGGGGAGCTGTTTTTT
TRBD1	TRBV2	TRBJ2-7	CASSLRQGESYEQYF	TGTGCCAGCAGCCTCAGACAGGGGGAATCCTACGAGCAGTACTTC
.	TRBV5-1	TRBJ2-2	CASSLEASGQGGGELFF	TGCGCCAGCAGCTTGGAGGCTAGCGGACAGGGAGGCGGGGAGCTGTTTTTT
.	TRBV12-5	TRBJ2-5	CASGLDTGTTETQYF	TGTGCTAGTGGTTTGGACACCGGGACAACAGAGACCCAGTACTTC
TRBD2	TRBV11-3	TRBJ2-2	CASSRGVAGYTGELFF	TGTGCCAGCAGCCGCGGAGTAGCGGGGTACACCGGGGAGCTGTTTTTT
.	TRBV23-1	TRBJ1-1	CASSQSRDENTEAFF	TGCGCCAGCAGTCAATCCCGGGATGAGAACACTGAAGCTTTCTTT
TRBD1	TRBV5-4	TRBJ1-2	CASRERTGYGYTF	TGTGCCAGCCGCGAAAGGACAGGCTATGGCTACACCTTC
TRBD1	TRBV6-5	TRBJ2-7	CASSYHGQGEYEQYF	TGTGCCAGCAGTTACCACGGACAGGGTGAATACGAGCAGTACTTC
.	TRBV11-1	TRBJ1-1	CASSLHRSMNTEAFF	TGTGCCAGCAGCTTGCACAGGAGCATGAACACTGAAGCTTTCTTT
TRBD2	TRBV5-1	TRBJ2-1	CASSATGTSGGNEQFF	TGCGCCAGCAGCGCAACCGGGACTAGCGGGGGCAATGAGCAGTTCTTC
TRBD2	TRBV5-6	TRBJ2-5	CASSFRTSGRAPLETQYF	TGTGCCAGCAGCTTTCGGACTAGCGGGAGGGCCCCCCTTGAGACCCAGTACTTC
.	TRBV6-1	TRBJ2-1	CASSYKREQFF	TGTGCCAGCAGTTACAAGAGGGAGCAGTTCTTC
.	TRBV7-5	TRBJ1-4	CARSTPGQVCSNEKLFF	TGTGCCAGAAGCACACCCGGACAGGTTTGCTCAAATGAAAAACTGTTTTTT
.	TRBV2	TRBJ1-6	CASRGRLNSPLHF	TGTGCCAGCAGGGGCCGTCTAAATTCACCCCTCCACTTT
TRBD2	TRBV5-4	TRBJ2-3	CASSVSGGALADTQYF	TGTGCCAGCAGCGTAAGCGGGGGGGCCTTGGCAGATACGCAGTATTTT
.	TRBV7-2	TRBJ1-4	CASSYGSGEKLFF	TGTGCCAGCAGCTACGGCTCGGGTGAAAAACTGTTTTTT
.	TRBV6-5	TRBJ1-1	CASSYGAGDTEAFF	TGTGCCAGCAGTTACGGGGCTGGGGACACTGAAGCTTTCTTT
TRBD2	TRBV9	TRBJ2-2	CASSSGLATYTGELFF	TGTGCCAGCAGCTCGGGACTAGCGACATACACCGGGGAGCTGTTTTTT
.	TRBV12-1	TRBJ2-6	CASSPYHKQNGQGPTPSGANVLTF	TGTGCCAGCAGCCCCTACCACAAACAAAACGGACAGGGGCCCACCCCCTCTGGGGCCAACGTCCTGACTTTC
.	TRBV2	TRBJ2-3	CASAQGRGADTQYF	TGTGCCAGCGCACAGGGGCGGGGGGCAGATACGCAGTATTTT
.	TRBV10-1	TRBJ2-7	CASSEAGYEQYF	TGCGCCAGCAGTGAGGCCGGCTACGAGCAGTACTTC
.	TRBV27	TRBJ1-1	CASSSGLHAEAFF	TGTGCCAGCAGTTCAGGCTTGCACGCTGAAGCTTTCTTT